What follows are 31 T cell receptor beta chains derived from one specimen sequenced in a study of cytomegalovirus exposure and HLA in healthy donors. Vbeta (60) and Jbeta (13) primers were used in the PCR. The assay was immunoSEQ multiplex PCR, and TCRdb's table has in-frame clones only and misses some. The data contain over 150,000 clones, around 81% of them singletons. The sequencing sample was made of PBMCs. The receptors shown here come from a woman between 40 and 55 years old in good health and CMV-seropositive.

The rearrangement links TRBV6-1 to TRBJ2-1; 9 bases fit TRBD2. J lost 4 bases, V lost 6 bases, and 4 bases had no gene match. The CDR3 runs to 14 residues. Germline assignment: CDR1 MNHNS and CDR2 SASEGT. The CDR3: CASRLAGGYNEQFF. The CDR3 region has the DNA TGTGCCAGCAGGCTGGCGGGGGGGTACAATGAGCAGTTCTTC.

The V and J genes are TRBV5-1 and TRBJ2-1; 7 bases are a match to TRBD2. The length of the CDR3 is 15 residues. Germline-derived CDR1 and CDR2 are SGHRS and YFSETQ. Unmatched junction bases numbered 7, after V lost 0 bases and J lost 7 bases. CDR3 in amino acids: CASSLEAGVGNEQFF. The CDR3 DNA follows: TGCGCCAGCAGCTTGGAGGCGGGAGTGGGAAATGAGCAGTTCTTC.

CDR3 in DNA: TGTGCCTGGAGTGTCCGAACGGACAGGAACACCGGGGAGCTGTTTTTT. It is translated as CAWSVRTDRNTGELFF. V and J are TRBV30 and TRBJ2-2, with TRBD1 as a possible D gene (6 bases). The CDR3 runs 16 residues. The V end lost 0 bases, the J end lost 1 base, and 12 bases lay between the germline ends. Looked up from germline, CDR1 is GTSNPN and CDR2 is SVGIG (reference sequence).

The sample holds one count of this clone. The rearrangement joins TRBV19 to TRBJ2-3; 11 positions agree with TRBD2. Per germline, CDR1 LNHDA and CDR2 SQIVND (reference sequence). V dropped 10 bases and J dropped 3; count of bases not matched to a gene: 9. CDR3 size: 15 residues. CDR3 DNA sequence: TGTGCCACCCACCTAGCGGGAGGAGGGACAGATACGCAGTATTTT. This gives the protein CATHLAGGGTDTQYF. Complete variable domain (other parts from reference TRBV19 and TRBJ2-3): DGGITQSPKYLFRKEGQNVTLSCEQNLNHDAMYWYRQDPGQGLRLIYYSQIVNDFQKGDIAEGYSVSREKKESFPLTVTSAQKNPTAFYLCATHLAGGGTDTQYFGPGTRLTVL.

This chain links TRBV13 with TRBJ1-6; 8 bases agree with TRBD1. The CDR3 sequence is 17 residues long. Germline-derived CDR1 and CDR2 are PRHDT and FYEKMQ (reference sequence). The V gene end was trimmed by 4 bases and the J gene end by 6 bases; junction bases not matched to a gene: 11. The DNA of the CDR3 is TGTGCCAGCAGCTCCCGACAGGGGTCACGACTTAATTCACCCCTCCACTTT. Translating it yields CASSSRQGSRLNSPLHF.

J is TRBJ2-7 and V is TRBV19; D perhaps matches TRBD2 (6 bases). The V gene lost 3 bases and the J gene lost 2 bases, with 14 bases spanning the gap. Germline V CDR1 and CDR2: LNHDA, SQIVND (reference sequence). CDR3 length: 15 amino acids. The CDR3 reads CASSISRGGTYEQYF. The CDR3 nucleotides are TGTGCCAGTAGTATTAGTAGGGGAGGCACCTACGAGCAGTACTTC.

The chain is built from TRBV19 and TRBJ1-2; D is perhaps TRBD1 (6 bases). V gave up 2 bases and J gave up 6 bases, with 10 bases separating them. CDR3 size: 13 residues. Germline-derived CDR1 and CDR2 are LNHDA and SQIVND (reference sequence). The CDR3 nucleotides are TGTGCCAGTAGTATACGGACAGACAATGGCTACACCTTC. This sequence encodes CASSIRTDNGYTF.

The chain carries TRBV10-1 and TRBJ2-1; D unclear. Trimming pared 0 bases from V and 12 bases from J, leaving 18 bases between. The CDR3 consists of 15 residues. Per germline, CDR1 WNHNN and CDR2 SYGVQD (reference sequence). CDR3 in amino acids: CASSESVTDTMTQFF. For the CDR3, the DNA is TGCGCCAGCAGTGAGTCTGTGACTGATACAATGACGCAGTTCTTC.

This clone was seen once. For the CDR3, the DNA is TGTGCCTGGAGTGTACGAGCGGGAGTGGATAACAATGAGCAGTTCTTC. It specifies CAWSVRAGVDNNEQFF. The V gene is TRBV30, the J gene TRBJ2-1, with 8 bases fitting TRBD2. The CDR3 length is 16 residues. Germline values: CDR1 GTSNPN, CDR2 SVGIG (reference sequence). After removal of 0 bases from V and 5 bases from J, the junction contained 9 bases not matched to a gene.

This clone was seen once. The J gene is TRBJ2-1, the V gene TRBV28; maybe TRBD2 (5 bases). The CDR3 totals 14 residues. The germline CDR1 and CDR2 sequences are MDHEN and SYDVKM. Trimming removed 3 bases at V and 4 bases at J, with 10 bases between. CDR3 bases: TGTGCCAGCAGTTTCATCGGGATTTACAATGAGCAGTTCTTC. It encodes CASSFIGIYNEQFF.

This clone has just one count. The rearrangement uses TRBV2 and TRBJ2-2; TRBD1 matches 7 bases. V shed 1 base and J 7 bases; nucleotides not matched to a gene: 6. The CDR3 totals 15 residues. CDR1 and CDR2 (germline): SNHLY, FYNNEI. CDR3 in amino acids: CASSEDRAGGGELFF. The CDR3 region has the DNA TGTGCCAGCAGTGAAGACAGGGCAGGGGGCGGGGAGCTGTTTTTT.

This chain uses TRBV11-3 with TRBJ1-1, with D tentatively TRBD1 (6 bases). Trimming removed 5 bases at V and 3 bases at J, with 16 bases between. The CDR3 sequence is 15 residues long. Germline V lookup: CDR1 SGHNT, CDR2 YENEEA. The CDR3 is CASSRGGRGDTEAFF. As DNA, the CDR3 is TGTGCCAGCAGCAGGGGGGGCCGAGGGGACACTGAAGCTTTCTTT. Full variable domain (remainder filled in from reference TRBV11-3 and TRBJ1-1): EAGVVQSPRYKIIEKKQPVAFWCNPISGHNTLYWYLQNLGQGPELLIRYENEEAVDDSQLPKDRFSAERLKGVDSTLKIQPAELGDSAVYLCASSRGGRGDTEAFFGQGTRLTVV.

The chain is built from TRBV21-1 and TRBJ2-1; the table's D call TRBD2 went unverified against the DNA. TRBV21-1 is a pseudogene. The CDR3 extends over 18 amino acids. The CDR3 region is CAASRGGAQSGRAREQFF. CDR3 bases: TGTGCCGCCTCCAGAGGGGGGGCGCAGAGCGGGAGGGCCCGTGAGCAGTTCTTC.

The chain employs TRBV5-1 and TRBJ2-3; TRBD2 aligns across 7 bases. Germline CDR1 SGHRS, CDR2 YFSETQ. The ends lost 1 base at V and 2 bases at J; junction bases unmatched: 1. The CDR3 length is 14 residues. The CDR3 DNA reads TGCGCCAGCAGCTTGCTAGCGGTCACAGATACGCAGTATTTT. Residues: CASSLLAVTDTQYF.

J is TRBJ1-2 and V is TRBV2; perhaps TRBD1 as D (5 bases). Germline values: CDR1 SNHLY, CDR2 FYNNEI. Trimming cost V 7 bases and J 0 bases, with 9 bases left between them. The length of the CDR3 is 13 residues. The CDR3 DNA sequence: TGTGCCAGCATCCGGGGGGCTAACTATGGCTACACCTTC. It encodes CASIRGANYGYTF.

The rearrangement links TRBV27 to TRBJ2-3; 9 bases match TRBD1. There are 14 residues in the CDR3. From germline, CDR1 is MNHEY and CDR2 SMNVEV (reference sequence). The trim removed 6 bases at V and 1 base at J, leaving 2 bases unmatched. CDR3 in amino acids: CASRRTGGTDTQYF. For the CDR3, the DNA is TGTGCCAGCAGACGGACAGGGGGCACAGATACGCAGTATTTT.

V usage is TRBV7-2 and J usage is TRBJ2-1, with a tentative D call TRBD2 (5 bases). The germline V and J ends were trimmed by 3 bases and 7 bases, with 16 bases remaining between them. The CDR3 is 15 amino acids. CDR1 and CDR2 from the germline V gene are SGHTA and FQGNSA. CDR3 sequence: CASSLGSVVANEQFF. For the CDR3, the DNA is TGTGCCAGCAGCTTGGGTAGCGTCGTTGCAAATGAGCAGTTCTTC.

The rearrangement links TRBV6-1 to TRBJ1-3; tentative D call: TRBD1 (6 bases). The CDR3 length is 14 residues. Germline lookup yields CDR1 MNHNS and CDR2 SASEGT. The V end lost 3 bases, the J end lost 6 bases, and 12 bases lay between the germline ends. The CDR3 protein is CASSDNRVANTIYF. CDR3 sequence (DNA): TGTGCCAGCAGTGACAACAGGGTGGCAAACACCATATATTTT.

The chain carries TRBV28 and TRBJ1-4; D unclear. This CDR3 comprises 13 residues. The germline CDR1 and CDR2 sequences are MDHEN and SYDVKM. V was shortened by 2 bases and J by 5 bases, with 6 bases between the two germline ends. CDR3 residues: CASSLMRNEKLFF. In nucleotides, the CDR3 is TGTGCCAGCAGTTTAATGAGGAATGAAAAACTGTTTTTT.

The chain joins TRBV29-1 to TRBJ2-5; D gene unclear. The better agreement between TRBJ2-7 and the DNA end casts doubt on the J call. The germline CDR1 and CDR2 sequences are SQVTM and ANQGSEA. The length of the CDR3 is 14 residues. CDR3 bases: TGCAGCGTTGTGTACAGCCTAAGCTCCTACGAGCAGTACTTC. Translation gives CSVVYSLSSYEQYF.

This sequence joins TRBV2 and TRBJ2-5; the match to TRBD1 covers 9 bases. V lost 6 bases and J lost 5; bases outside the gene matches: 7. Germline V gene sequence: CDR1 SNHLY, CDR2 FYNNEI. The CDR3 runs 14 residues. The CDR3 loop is CASRPGQGVETQYF. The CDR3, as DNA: TGTGCCAGCAGGCCGGGACAGGGAGTGGAGACCCAGTACTTC. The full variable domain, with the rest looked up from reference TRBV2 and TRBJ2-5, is EPEVTQTPSHQVTQMGQEVILRCVPISNHLYFYWYRQILGQKVEFLVSFYNNEISEKSEIFDDQFSVERPDGSNFTLKIRSTKLEDSAMYFCASRPGQGVETQYFGPGTRLLVL.

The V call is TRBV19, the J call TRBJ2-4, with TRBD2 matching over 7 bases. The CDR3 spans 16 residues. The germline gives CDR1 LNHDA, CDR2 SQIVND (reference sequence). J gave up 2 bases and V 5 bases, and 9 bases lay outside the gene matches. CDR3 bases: TGTGCCAGTAGTGTGTGGGAGGGAAGGCCCAAAAACATTCAGTACTTC. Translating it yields CASSVWEGRPKNIQYF.

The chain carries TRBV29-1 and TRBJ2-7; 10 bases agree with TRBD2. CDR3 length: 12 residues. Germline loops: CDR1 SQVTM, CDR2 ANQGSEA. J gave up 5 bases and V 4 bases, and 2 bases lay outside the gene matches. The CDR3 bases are TGCAGCGTTGCTAGCGGGAGTAACGAGCAGTACTTC. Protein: CSVASGSNEQYF.

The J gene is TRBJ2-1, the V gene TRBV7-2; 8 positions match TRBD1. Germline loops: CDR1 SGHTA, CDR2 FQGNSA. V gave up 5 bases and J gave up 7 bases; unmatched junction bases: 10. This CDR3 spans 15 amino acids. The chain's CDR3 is CASSDPGTGKNEQFF. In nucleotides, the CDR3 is TGTGCCAGCAGCGACCCCGGGACAGGCAAAAATGAGCAGTTCTTC.

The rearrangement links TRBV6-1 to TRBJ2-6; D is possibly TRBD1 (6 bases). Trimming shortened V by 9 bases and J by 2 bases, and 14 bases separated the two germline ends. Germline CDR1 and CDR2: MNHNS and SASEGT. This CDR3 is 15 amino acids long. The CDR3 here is CASQVPGAGANVLTF. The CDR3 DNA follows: TGTGCCAGTCAGGTGCCAGGGGCTGGGGCCAACGTCCTGACTTTC.

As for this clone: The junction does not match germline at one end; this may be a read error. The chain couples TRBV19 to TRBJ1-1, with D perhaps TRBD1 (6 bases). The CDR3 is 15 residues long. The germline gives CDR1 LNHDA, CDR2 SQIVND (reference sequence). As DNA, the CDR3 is TGTGTCAGTAGTATAACCCTCTGGGGGCACACTGAAGCTTTCTTT. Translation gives CVSSITLWGHTEAFF.

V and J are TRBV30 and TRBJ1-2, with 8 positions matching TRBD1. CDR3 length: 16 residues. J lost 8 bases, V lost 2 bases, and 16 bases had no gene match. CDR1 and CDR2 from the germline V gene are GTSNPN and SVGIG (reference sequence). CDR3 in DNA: TGTGCCTGGAGTACCGGACAGGGAGTTCCCCTCTACGGCTACACCTTC. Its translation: CAWSTGQGVPLYGYTF.

The CDR3 coding sequence is TGCGCCAGCAGCCAGGATGGGACAGGGGGCTGGGATGGCTACACCTTC. Translating gives CASSQDGTGGWDGYTF. The chain is built from TRBV4-1 and TRBJ1-2; TRBD1 agrees at 12 bases. The CDR3 sequence is 16 residues long. Trimming took 3 bases from V and 6 from J; bases not matched to a gene: 8. CDR1 is MGHRA, CDR2 YSYEKL, per germline.

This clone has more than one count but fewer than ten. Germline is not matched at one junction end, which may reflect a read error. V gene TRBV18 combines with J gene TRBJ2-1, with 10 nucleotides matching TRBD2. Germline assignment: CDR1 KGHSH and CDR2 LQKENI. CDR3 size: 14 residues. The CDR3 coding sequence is TGTGCCAGCTCACCAGATATAGCGGGAGGACTCGGGGTCTTC. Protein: CASSPDIAGGLGVF.

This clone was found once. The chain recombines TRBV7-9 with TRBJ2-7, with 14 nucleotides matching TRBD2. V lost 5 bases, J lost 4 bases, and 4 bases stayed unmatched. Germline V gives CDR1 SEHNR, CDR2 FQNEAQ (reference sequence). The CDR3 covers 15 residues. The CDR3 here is CASSHGTSGSYEQYF. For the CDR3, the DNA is TGTGCCAGCAGCCACGGGACTAGCGGGAGTTACGAGCAGTACTTC.

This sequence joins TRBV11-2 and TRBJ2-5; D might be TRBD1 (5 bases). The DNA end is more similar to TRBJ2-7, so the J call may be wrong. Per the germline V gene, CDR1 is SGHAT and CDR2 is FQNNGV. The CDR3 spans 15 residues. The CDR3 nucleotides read TGTGCCAGCAGCTTAGAAGGGGCCGCATCCTACGAGCAGTACTTC. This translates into CASSLEGAASYEQYF.